This T cell receptor beta chain was captured in a study of shared clonotypes between healthy human individuals. The repertoire was sequenced with immunoSEQ multiplex PCR; TCRdb's copy has only in-frame clones and lacks some. The table includes 2 million to 2.5 million clones, approximately 96% detected once. CDR1 and CDR2 from the germline V gene are SGDLS and YYNGEE. The J segment lost 4 bases and the V segment lost 3 bases, leaving 6 bases of the junction unmatched. The CDR3 contains 15 residues. In the case of this clone: The same CDR3 can be traced to other DNA sequences in this sample.

This receptor was taken from a man younger than 30 in good health. Source material: naive CD4+ T cells sorted from blood. Subset given: CD45RA+ positively selected. The gene calls are TRBV9 and TRBJ2-5; 10 bases are a match to TRBD1. The CDR3 DNA follows: TGTGCCAGCAGCGCGACAGGGGGCTTGGGAGAGACCCAGTACTTC. Its protein product is CASSATGGLGETQYF.